One sample yielded the 9 T cell receptor beta chains listed below, sequenced in a study of radiation and T cells in renal cell carcinoma. Sequencing was performed with immunoSEQ multiplex PCR; in TCRdb, only in-frame clones are kept and a portion is missing. Seen here are some 120,000 clones, approximately 90% observed once, and the top ten hold 5.8%. Time point denoted: blood 2 weeks post-SBRT. Treatment described: 15 Gy SBRT to primary tumor, nephrectomy 4 weeks later. This specimen was blood, taken from a patient whose treatment included radiotherapy and nephrectomy. These receptors came from a woman between 65 and 79 years old with renal cell carcinoma.

The chain links TRBV19 to TRBJ1-5, with TRBD1 matching 9 bases. With 5 bases clipped from V and 1 base from J, the junction kept 9 bases outside the gene matches. CDR3 length: 17 amino acids. Looked up from germline, CDR1 is LNHDA and CDR2 is SQIVND (reference sequence). The CDR3 DNA reads TGTGCCAGTAGTCTATCTTGGACAGGGGCCAGCAATCAGCCCCAGCATTTT. Its protein product is CASSLSWTGASNQPQHF.

The gene calls are TRBV18 and TRBJ1-4; 9 bases are a match to TRBD1. Germline V gene data show CDR1 as KGHSH and CDR2 as LQKENI. The CDR3 totals 16 residues. Losses at the gene ends were 3 bases for V and 5 bases for J; bases not matched to a gene: 7. CDR3 protein: CASSPSPGTGNEKLFF. CDR3 nucleotide sequence: TGTGCCAGCTCACCCTCGCCCGGGACAGGGAATGAAAAACTGTTTTTT.

V and J are TRBV10-3 and TRBJ2-1; the match to TRBD2 covers 8 bases. The CDR3 spans 15 residues. The V gene end was trimmed by 7 bases and the J gene end by 2 bases; junction bases not matched to a gene: 7. Germline CDR1 and CDR2: ENHRY and SYGVKD. DNA of the CDR3: TGTGCCATCACGCGAGTCGGGGGGGCCTACAATGAGCAGTTCTTC. This gives the protein CAITRVGGAYNEQFF.

The chain employs TRBV9 and TRBJ2-7, with 8 bases lining up with TRBD2. V dropped 0 bases and J dropped 5; count of bases not matched to a gene: 7. From germline, CDR1 is SGDLS and CDR2 YYNGEE. CDR3 length: 15 residues. CDR3 protein: CASSVGGSGDNEQYF. Written as DNA, the CDR3 is TGTGCCAGCAGCGTAGGTGGTAGCGGGGACAACGAGCAGTACTTC.

The CDR3: CASSFFRDRGTDTQYF. The CDR3 DNA is TGTGCCAGCAGCTTCTTCCGGGACAGGGGTACAGATACGCAGTATTTT. The V and J genes are TRBV7-9 and TRBJ2-3; 10 bases are a match to TRBD1. This CDR3 has 16 residues. Germline CDR1 is SEHNR and CDR2 is FQNEAQ (reference sequence). Germline trimming cut 3 bases from V and 3 bases from J; bases unmatched to any gene: 6.

This sequence joins TRBV5-1 and TRBJ2-5; TRBD2 agrees at 9 bases. Germline V CDR1 and CDR2: SGHRS, YFSETQ. The CDR3 runs 15 residues. V was pared by 0 bases and J by 4 bases, with 4 bases of the junction left unmatched. CDR3 in DNA: TGCGCCAGCAGCTTGGCAGCGGGGGGTGGAGAGACCCAGTACTTC. Protein: CASSLAAGGGETQYF.

V gene TRBV28 combines with J gene TRBJ2-3; no clear D. This CDR3 contains 14 residues. Germline CDR1 is MDHEN and CDR2 is SYDVKM. Trimming pared 7 bases from V and 1 base from J, leaving 12 bases between. This CDR3 reads CASKKVYGTDTQYF. The DNA for the CDR3 is TGTGCCAGCAAGAAGGTCTACGGCACAGATACGCAGTATTTT. Combining the CDR3 with reference TRBV28 and TRBJ2-3 gives the whole variable domain DVKVTQSSRYLVKRTGEKVFLECVQDMDHENMFWYRQDPGLGLRLIYFSYDVKMKEKGDIPEGYSVSREKKERFSLILESASTNQTSMYLCASKKVYGTDTQYFGPGTRLTVL.

The chain uses TRBV2 and TRBJ2-5, with 7 bases that match TRBD2. CDR1 is SNHLY and CDR2 is FYNNEI in the germline V gene. The CDR3 is 16 amino acids. The V segment lost 1 base and the J segment 8 bases; nucleotides outside the gene matches: 13. The CDR3 DNA follows: TGTGCCAGCAGTGAAGAAGGGCTAGCGGTTTTAGGAACCCAGTACTTC. Encoded protein: CASSEEGLAVLGTQYF.

This chain joins TRBV30 and TRBJ2-7; possible D gene TRBD1, 5 bases. CDR3 size: 12 residues. V was cut by 8 bases and J by 3 bases, with 14 bases left in between. Per the germline V gene, CDR1 is GTSNPN and CDR2 is SVGIG (reference sequence). CDR3 protein: CAGQQGDYEQYF. CDR3 DNA sequence: TGTGCCGGGCAGCAGGGCGACTACGAGCAGTACTTC. Full variable domain (missing parts from reference TRBV30 and TRBJ2-7): SQTIHQWPATLVQPVGSPLSLECTVEGTSNPNLYWYRQAAGRGLQLLFYSVGIGQISSEVPQNLSASRPQDRQFILSSKKLLLSDSGFYLCAGQQGDYEQYFGPGTRLTVT.